The clone carrying this TCR beta chain was observed once. Using immunoSEQ multiplex PCR, the repertoire was profiled, and TCRdb retains in-frame clones only, with some absent. The repertoire consists of tens of thousands of clones, with over 75% occurring once and the leading ten covering over 0.5%. The trim removed 4 bases at V and 4 bases at J, leaving 5 bases unmatched. CDR1 SGDLS and CDR2 YYNGEE come from the germline V gene. The CDR3 loop spans 16 amino acids. The sample originates from a study of OX40 agonist ivuxolimab in advanced cancers. The chain recombines TRBV9 with TRBJ2-7; 16 bases are shared with TRBD2. This specimen consisted of CD4+ or CD8+ T cells sorted from blood, obtained in a trial of the OX40 agonist ivuxolimab. The TCR sequence derives from an adult with an advanced solid tumor such as melanoma, head and neck, liver or kidney cancer. The chain's CDR3 is CASSLGLAGGFYEQYF. DNA of the CDR3: TGTGCCAGCAGCTTGGGACTAGCGGGAGGGTTTTACGAGCAGTACTTC. The entire variable domain, with the rest obtained from reference TRBV9 and TRBJ2-7, is as follows: DSGVTQTPKHLITATGQRVTLRCSPRSGDLSVYWYQQSLDQGLQFLIQYYNGEERAKGNILERFSAQQFPDLHSELNLSSLELGDSALYFCASSLGLAGGFYEQYFGPGTRLTVT.